The following is a TCR beta chain sequence with its context. No DNA is given; TCRdb re-called the 5' RACE reads and lists each CDR3 protein once. Its listing shows 120,000 to 150,000 distinct CDR3 sequences. These data are taken from a study of T cells expressing NK-cell markers. The CDR3 spans 15 residues. Germline CDR1 is GTSNPN and CDR2 is SVGIG (reference sequence). The chain has TRBV30 and TRBJ2-1; the TCRdb call, TRBD2, lacks DNA for checking. The sample taken for sequencing was blood T cells: a sorted CD56 or NKG2C T cell subset, CD4+ or CD8+ T cells, or bulk PBMC T cells (not recorded which). This receptor was taken from a man aged 18 to 29 in good health. This chain's CDR3 is CAWEGLAANYNEQFF.